Below, one T cell receptor (beta chain) is given with its context. The source of the sample is a study of blood T cell repertoires in COVID-19. Trimming took off 4 bases at V and 8 bases at J, with 8 bases between the two ends. This CDR3 region has 11 residues. Germline CDR1 and CDR2: WSHSY and SAAADI. The table came from immunoSEQ multiplex PCR; TCRdb's copy has only in-frame clones and leaves some out. Among under 250,000 clones, roughly 88% were seen once, and the ten largest hold approximately 5%. The rearrangement uses TRBV10-2 and TRBJ1-1; no clear D gene. The sample comprised peripheral blood. The TCR originated in an elderly woman with COVID-19, enrolled during active disease. DNA for the CDR3: TGCGCCAGCAGTGCACAAAACGAAGCTTTCTTT. Protein product: CASSAQNEAFF.